This T cell receptor beta chain was captured by sequencing in a study of blood T cell repertoires in COVID-19 (TCRdb year 2020). With regard to the full study: The collaborator samples originated in the United States, Italy and Spain and spanned the acute and convalescent phases of COVID-19. The material from the prospective study consisted of cDNA or gDNA derived from T cells, B-cell-depleted T cells, or PBMCs. The dataset comprised deeply sampled blood TCRbeta repertoires from subjects exposed to, actively infected with, or recovered from COVID-19. The repertoires were released in a freely available public database meant as a resource for research on the immune response to SARS-CoV-2. The samples were drawn from two sources: the first 160 participants of the ongoing ImmuneRACE study, and fewer than 1,500 subjects contributed by 6 global collaborators. A de-identified subject ID, COVID-19 status, age in years and sex were almost always included in the sample metadata. HLA class I and class II types, where available, came from metadata supplied by the sample provider rather than from assay-based typing. Paper-wide results and their limitations: The quantity of clinical and demographic metadata differed by source and by participant and was supplied without curation.

As to this clone: Its antigen target is currently unknown. Base qualities are not provided; no much larger clone lies one nucleotide away.

The collaborating institutions used their own protocols to collect whole blood in K2EDTA tubes. For TCRbeta analysis, collaborator samples were shipped as frozen whole blood, as isolated PBMCs, or as DNA extracted from either sample type. TCRbeta CDR3 regions were amplified from genomic DNA using the immunoSEQ Assay, a bias-controlled multiplex PCR. The original methods were these. Within the assay, amplification of reference gene primers was used to estimate how many nucleated cells each sample contained. Sequence reads were collapsed and filtered to measure the absolute abundance of every unique TCRbeta CDR3 rearrangement. Productive Simpson clonality was computed per sample as the square root of Simpson's diversity index over productive rearrangements. TCRdb holds this immuneACCESS table with in-frame rearrangements only. Some clones are missing; in checked studies, unresolved V genes explain under half, and the rest has no known cause. Clone size and the V and J calls come from that table; the DNA yielded D and trimming. This sample gives around 57,000 clones in total; 80% to 90% of them show up just once. The top ten hold roughly 3.5% of the sample.

There are 16 amino acids in the CDR3, from cysteine to phenylalanine inclusive. The kept DNA is CDR3 alone, 48 bases in frame from the first base. Germline trimming amounts to 7 bases on V and 0 bases on J, with 5 as the count of junction bases outside the gene matches. In the germline V gene, CDR1 corresponds to SGHNT and CDR2 to YENEEA. The chain is made from TRBV11-3 and TRBJ2-6, with 8 middle bases fitting TRBD1. The receptor was derived from a human donor in a cohort sampled during active COVID-19. The sample taken for sequencing was peripheral blood. For the CDR3, the sequence is CASKAGTGSGANVLTF. The DNA is TGTGCCAGCAAGGCGGGGACAGGCTCTGGGGCCAACGTCCTGACTTTC.